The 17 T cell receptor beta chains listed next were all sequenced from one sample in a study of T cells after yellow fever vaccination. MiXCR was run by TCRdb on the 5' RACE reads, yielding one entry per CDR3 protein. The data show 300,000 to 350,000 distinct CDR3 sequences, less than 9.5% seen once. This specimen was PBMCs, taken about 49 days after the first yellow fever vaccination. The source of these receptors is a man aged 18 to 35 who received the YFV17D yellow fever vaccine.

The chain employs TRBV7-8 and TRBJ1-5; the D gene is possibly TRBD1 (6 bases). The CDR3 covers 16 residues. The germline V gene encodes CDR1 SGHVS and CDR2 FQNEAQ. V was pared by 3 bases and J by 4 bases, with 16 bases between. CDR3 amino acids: CASSLEAGDRNQPQHF. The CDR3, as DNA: TGTGCCAGCAGCTTGGAGGCAGGGGACCGGAATCAGCCCCAGCATTTT.

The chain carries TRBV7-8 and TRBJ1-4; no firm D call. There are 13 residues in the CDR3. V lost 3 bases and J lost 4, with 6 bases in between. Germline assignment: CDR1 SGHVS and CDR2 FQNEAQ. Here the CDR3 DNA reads TGTGCCAGCAGCTTCCCGGATAATGAAAAACTGTTTTTT. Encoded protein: CASSFPDNEKLFF.

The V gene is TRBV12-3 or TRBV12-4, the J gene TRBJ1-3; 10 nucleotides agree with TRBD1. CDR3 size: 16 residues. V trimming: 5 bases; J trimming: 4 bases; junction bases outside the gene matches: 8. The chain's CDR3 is CASSQGTGEIGNTIYF. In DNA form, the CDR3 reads TGTGCCAGCAGTCAAGGGACAGGGGAAATAGGAAACACCATATATTTT.

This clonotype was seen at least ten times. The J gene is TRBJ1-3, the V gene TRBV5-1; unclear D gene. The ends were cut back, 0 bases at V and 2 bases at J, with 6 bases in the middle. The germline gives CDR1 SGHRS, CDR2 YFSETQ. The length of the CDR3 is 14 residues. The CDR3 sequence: CASSLEAAGNTIYF. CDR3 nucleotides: TGCGCCAGCAGCTTGGAGGCAGCTGGAAACACCATATATTTT.

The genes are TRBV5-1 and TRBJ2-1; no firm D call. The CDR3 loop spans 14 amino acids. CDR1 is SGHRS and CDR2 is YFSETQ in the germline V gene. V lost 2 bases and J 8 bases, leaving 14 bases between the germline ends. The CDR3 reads CASSFRSRRDEQFF. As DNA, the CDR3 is TGCGCCAGCAGCTTTAGGTCCCGAAGGGATGAGCAGTTCTTC.

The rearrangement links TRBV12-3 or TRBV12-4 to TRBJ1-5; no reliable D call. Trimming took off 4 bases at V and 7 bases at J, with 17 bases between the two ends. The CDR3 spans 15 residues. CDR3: CASSSRTVPGQPQHF. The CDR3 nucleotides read TGTGCCAGCAGTTCGAGGACGGTTCCTGGGCAGCCCCAGCATTTT.

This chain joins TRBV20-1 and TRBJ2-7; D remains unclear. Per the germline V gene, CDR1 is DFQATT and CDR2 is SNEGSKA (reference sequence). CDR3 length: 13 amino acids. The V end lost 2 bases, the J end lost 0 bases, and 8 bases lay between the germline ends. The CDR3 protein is CSARSRTSYEQYF. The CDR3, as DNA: TGCAGTGCTAGAAGTCGCACCTCCTACGAGCAGTACTTC.

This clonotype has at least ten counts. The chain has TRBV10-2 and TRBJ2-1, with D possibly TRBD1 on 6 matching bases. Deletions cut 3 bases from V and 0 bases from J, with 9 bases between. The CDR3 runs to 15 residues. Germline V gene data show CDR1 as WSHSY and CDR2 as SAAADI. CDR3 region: CASSEVDSSYNEQFF. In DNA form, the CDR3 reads TGCGCCAGCAGTGAAGTGGACAGCTCCTACAATGAGCAGTTCTTC.

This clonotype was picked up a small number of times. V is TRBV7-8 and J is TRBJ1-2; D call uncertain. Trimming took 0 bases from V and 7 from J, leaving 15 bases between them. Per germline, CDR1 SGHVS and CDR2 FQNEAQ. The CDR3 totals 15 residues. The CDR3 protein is CASSLAAGPGGGYTF. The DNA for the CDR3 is TGTGCCAGCAGCTTAGCAGCAGGCCCCGGAGGTGGCTACACCTTC.

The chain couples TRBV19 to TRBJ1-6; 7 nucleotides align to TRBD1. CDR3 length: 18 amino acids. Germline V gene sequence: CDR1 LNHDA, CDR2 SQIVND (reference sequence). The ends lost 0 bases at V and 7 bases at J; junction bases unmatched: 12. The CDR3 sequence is CASSIDPYGTATNSPLHF. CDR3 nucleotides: TGTGCCAGTAGTATAGACCCTTACGGGACAGCTACGAATTCACCCCTCCACTTT. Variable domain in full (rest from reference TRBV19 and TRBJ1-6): DGGITQSPKYLFRKEGQNVTLSCEQNLNHDAMYWYRQDPGQGLRLIYYSQIVNDFQKGDIAEGYSVSREKKESFPLTVTSAQKNPTAFYLCASSIDPYGTATNSPLHFGNGTRLTVT.

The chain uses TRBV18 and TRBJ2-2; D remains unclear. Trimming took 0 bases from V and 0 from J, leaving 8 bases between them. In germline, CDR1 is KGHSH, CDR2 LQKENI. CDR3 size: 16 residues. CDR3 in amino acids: CASSPPSAANTGELFF. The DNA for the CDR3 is TGTGCCAGCTCACCACCGAGTGCAGCGAACACCGGGGAGCTGTTTTTT.

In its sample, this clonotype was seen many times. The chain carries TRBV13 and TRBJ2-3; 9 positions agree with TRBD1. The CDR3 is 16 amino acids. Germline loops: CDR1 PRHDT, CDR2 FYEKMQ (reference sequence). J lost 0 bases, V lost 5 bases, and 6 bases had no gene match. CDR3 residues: CASSDRQGESTDTQYF. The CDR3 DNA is TGTGCCAGCAGCGACAGACAGGGGGAGAGCACAGATACGCAGTATTTT. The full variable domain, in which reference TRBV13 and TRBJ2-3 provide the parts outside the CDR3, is AAGVIQSPRHLIKEKRETATLKCYPIPRHDTVYWYQQGPGQDPQFLISFYEKMQSDKGSIPDRFSAQQFSDYHSELNMSSLELGDSALYFCASSDRQGESTDTQYFGPGTRLTVL.

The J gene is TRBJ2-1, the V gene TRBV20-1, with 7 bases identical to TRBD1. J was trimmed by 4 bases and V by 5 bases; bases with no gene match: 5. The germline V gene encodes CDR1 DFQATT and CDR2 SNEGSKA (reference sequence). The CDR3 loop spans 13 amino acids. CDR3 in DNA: TGCAGTGCTGAAGGGACAGAGTACAATGAGCAGTTCTTC. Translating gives CSAEGTEYNEQFF.

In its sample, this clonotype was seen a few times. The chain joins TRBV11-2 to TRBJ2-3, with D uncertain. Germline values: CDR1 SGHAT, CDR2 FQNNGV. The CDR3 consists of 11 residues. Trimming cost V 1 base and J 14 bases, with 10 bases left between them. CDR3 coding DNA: TGTGCCAGCAGCTTAGGTAGAAGGTTGTATTTT. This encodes CASSLGRRLYF.

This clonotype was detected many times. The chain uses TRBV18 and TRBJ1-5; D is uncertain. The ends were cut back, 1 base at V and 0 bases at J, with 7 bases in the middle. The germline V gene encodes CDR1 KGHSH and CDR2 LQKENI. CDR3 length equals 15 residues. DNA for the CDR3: TGTGCCAGCTCACCACGGACGGTTAGCAATCAGCCCCAGCATTTT. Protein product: CASSPRTVSNQPQHF.

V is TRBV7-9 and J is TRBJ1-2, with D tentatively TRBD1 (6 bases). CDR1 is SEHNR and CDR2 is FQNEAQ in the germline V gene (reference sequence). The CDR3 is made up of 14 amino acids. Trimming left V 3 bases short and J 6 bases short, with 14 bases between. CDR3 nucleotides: TGTGCCAGCAGCTTGCCTCAGGGGAGGGATGGCTACACCTTC. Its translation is CASSLPQGRDGYTF.

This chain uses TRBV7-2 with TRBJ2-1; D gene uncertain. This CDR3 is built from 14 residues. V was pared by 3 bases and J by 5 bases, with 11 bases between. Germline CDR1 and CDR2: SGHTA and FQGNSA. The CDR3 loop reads CASSFLVYNNEQFF. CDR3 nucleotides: TGTGCCAGCAGCTTTCTTGTTTACAACAATGAGCAGTTCTTC.